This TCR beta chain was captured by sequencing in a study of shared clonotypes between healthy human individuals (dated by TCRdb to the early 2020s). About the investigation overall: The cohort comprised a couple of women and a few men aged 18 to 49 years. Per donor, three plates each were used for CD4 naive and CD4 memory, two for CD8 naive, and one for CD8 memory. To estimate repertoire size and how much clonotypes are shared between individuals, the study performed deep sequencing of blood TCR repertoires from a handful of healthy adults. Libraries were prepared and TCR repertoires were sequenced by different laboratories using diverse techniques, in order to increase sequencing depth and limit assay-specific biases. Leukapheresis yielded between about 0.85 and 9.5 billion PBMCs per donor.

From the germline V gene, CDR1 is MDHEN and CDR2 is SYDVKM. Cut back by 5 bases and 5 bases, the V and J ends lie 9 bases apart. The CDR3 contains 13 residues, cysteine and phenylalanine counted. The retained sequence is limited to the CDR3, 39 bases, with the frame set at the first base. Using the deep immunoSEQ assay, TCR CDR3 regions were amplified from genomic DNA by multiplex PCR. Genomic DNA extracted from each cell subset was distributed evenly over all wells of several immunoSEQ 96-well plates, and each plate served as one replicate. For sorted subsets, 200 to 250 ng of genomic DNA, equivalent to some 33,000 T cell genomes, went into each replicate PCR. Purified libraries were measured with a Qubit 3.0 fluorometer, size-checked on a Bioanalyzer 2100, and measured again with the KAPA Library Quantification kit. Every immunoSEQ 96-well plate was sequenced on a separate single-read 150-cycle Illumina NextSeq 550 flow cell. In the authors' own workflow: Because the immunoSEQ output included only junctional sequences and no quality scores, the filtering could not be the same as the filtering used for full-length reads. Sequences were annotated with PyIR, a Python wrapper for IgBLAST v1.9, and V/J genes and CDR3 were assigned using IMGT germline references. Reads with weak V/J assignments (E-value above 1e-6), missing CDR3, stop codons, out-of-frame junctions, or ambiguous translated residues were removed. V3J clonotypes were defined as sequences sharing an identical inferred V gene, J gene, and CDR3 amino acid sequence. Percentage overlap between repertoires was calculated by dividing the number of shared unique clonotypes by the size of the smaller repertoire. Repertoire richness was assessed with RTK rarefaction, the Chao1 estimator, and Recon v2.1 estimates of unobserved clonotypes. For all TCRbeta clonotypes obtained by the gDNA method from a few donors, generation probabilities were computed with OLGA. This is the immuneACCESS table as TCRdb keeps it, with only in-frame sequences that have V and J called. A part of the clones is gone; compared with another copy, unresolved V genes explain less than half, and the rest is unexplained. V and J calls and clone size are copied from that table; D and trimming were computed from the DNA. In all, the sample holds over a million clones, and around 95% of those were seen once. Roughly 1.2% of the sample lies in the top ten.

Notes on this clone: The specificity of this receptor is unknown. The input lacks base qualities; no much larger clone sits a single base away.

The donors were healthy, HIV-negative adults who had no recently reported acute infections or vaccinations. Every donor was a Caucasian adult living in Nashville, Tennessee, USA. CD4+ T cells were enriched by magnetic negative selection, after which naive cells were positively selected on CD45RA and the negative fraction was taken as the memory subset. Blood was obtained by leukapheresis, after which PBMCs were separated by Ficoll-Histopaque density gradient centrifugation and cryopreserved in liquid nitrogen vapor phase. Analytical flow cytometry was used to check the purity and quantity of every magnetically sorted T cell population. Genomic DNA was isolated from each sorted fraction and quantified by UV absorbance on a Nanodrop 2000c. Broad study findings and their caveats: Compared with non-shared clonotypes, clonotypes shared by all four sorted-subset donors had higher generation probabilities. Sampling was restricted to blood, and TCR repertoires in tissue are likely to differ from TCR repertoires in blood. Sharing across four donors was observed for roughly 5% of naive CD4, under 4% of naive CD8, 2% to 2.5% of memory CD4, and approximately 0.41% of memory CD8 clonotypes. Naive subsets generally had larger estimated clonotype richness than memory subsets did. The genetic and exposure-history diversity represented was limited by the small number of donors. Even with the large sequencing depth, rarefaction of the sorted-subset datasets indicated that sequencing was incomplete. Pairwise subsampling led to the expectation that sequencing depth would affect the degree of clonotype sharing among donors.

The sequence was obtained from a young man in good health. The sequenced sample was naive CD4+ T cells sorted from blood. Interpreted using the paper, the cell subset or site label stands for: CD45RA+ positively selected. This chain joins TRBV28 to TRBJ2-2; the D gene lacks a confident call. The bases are TGTGCCAGCAGTGATTGGGGAACCGGGGAGCTGTTTTTT. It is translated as CASSDWGTGELFF.